This is a list of T cell receptor beta chains from one sample in a study of OX40 agonist ivuxolimab in advanced cancers. This table comes from immunoSEQ multiplex PCR, and its TCRdb copy is limited to in-frame clones, with some not included. The repertoire has tens of thousands of clones, 88% of them found once; the top ten carry approximately 0.67%. Sequences were derived from CD4+ or CD8+ T cells sorted from blood, sampled in a trial of the OX40 agonist ivuxolimab. The receptors shown here come from an adult with an advanced solid tumor such as melanoma, head and neck, liver or kidney cancer. Each CDR3 is given with its conserved first and last residue. Fields, in order: clone size, J gene, D gene, V gene, CDR3 DNA, CDR3 protein. D genes are given only for firm matches. The size field is filled for only some rows; it gives once, few, many or a size class.

- | TRBJ2-2 | - | TRBV30 | TGTGCCTGGAGTGGTTCAGACAGGCGGGTCGGGGAGCTGTTTTTT | CAWSGSDRRVGELFF
- | TRBJ1-4 | - | TRBV5-3 | TGTGCCAGAAGCTTGGGCCAGAGCAATGAAAAACTGTTTTTT | CARSLGQSNEKLFF
- | TRBJ2-3 | - | TRBV29-1 | TGCAGCGTTCGGGTTGTCCGGACACGCACAGATACGCAGTATTTT | CSVRVVRTRTDTQYF
- | TRBJ2-2 | - | TRBV5-4 | TGTGCCAGCAGCTTAGGTCCGCGGAGCACCGGGGAGCTGTTTTTT | CASSLGPRSTGELFF
- | TRBJ2-3 | - | TRBV7-2 | TGTGCCAGCAGCTTAAATCCAGGGAGCACAGATACGCAGTATTTT | CASSLNPGSTDTQYF
- | TRBJ1-6 | - | TRBV7-8 | TGTGCCAGCAGCTTAGGACAGGTCGCTGGTATGACCCTCCACTTT | CASSLGQVAGMTLHF
- | TRBJ2-7 | - | TRBV27 | TGTGCCAGCAGTTCCTCAGACCCAGCGGAGCCGGACGAGCAGTACTTC | CASSSSDPAEPDEQYF
few | TRBJ2-5 | - | TRBV10-3 | TGTGCCATCAGTGAGCGGGCCCCTTACCAAGAGACCCAGTACTTC | CAISERAPYQETQYF
- | TRBJ2-7 | TRBD1 | TRBV10-3 | TGTGCCATCAGTGAGTCGACGCTCAGACAGGGGGTCCTATACGAGCAGTACTTC | CAISESTLRQGVLYEQYF
- | TRBJ1-5 | - | TRBV18 | TGTGCCAGCTCACCAGGGGCGAGCAATCAGCCCCAGCATTTT | CASSPGASNQPQHF
- | TRBJ2-1 | TRBD2 | TRBV5-1 | TGCGCCAGCAGCTTGACTAGCGCGATAAGTAACTCCTACAATGAGCAGTTCTTC | CASSLTSAISNSYNEQFF
- | TRBJ1-3 | - | TRBV7-3 | TGTGCCAGCAGCGACGGACAGGGAAACACCATATATTTT | CASSDGQGNTIYF
- | TRBJ2-1 | TRBD2 | TRBV5-6 | TGTGCCAGCAGCCCACCTAATTGGGGGAGGGCCAATGAGCAGTTCTTC | CASSPPNWGRANEQFF
- | TRBJ2-1 | TRBD2 | TRBV4-1 | TGCGCCAGCAGCCCCCAATTGACTAGCGGGAGCTTTGTGTTCTTC | CASSPQLTSGSFVFF
- | TRBJ1-2 | - | TRBV6-1 | TGTGCCAGCACGAGCAGGGAAGGGTTCGGCTACACCTTC | CASTSREGFGYTF
- | TRBJ1-5 | - | TRBV28 | TGTGCCAGCAGTCTGACACCCTATAGCAATCAGCCCCAGCATTTT | CASSLTPYSNQPQHF
- | TRBJ2-5 | - | TRBV7-9 | TGTGCCAGCAGCGCCGGTGCAGGGACTCAAGAGACCCAGTACTTC | CASSAGAGTQETQYF
- | TRBJ2-3 | - | TRBV7-8 | TGTGCCAGCAGCTTAGCTTCAGGGGGGTTCACAGATACGCAGTATTTT | CASSLASGGFTDTQYF
- | TRBJ2-1 | TRBD2 | TRBV10-1 | TGCGCCAGCAGTGAGTCGGGGACCCGGGCGGGAGGTATGGACAATGAGCAGTTCTTC | CASSESGTRAGGMDNEQFF
- | TRBJ2-1 | TRBD2 | TRBV6-5 | TGTGCCAGCAGTTGGAGCGGGAGGGGGAATGAGCAGTTCTTC | CASSWSGRGNEQFF
- | TRBJ1-3 | - | TRBV28 | TGTGCCAGCAGTTCAATTGGGACCTCTGGAAACACCATATATTTT | CASSSIGTSGNTIYF
- | TRBJ2-5 | - | TRBV30 | TGTGCCTGGAGTTTAGACAGCCAAGAGACCCAGTACTTC | CAWSLDSQETQYF
- | TRBJ1-3 | - | TRBV9 | TGTGCCAGCAGCGTAGTTGGGGGGTCAGGAAACACCATATATTTT | CASSVVGGSGNTIYF
- | TRBJ1-6 | - | TRBV9 | TGTGCCAGCAGCGTAGGGGCAGATAATTCACCCCTCCACTTT | CASSVGADNSPLHF
- | TRBJ2-1 | TRBD2 | TRBV19 | TGTGCCAGTAGCCTCCTAGCGGGAGGGCCGACCCTGAATGAGCAGTTCTTC | CASSLLAGGPTLNEQFF
- | TRBJ2-7 | TRBD1 | TRBV2 | TGTGCCAGCAGTGAGGGGCAGGGGGCTCTCGAGCAGTACTTC | CASSEGQGALEQYF
- | TRBJ2-2 | TRBD1 | TRBV6-5 | TGTGCCAGCAGTTTTAGGGGGACAGGGGGCATCGGGGAGCTGTTTTTT | CASSFRGTGGIGELFF
- | TRBJ2-7 | - | TRBV5-1 | TGCGCCAGCAGAACCAACCGGTTCGGCTACGAGCAGTACTTC | CASRTNRFGYEQYF
- | TRBJ2-2 | TRBD1 | TRBV28 | TGTGCCAGCAGAACCGGGACAGGTCGTACCGGGGAGCTGTTTTTT | CASRTGTGRTGELFF
- | TRBJ1-1 | - | TRBV5-4 | TGTGCCAGCAGCTTGCGGTCGGGAGGACCTGAAGCTTTCTTT | CASSLRSGGPEAFF
- | TRBJ1-1 | - | TRBV5-6 | TGTGCCAGCAGCATGACCCTGACGGGGAACACTGAAGCTTTCTTT | CASSMTLTGNTEAFF
- | TRBJ1-5 | - | TRBV2 | TGTGCCAGCAAGGAGGGCAGGGCTCCCAATCAGCCCCAGCATTTT | CASKEGRAPNQPQHF
- | TRBJ1-6 | - | TRBV27 | TGTGCCAGCAGTTTAAAACGGTTCTCCAGCTCCTATAATTCACCCCTCCACTTT | CASSLKRFSSSYNSPLHF
- | TRBJ2-7 | TRBD1 | TRBV6-1 | TGTGCCAGCAGTGGATCCGGGACAGGCTCCTACGAGCAGTACTTC | CASSGSGTGSYEQYF
once | TRBJ1-2 | TRBD1 | TRBV6-1 | TGTGCCAGCAGTGCGAATCGACAGGGATACACCTTC | CASSANRQGYTF
- | TRBJ1-5 | - | TRBV18 | TGTGCCAGCTCACCCAAAGGGGGCAATCAGCCCCAGCATTTT | CASSPKGGNQPQHF
- | TRBJ2-1 | - | TRBV7-6 | TGTGCCAGCAGCCCGAGCGACAGGCTCCACAATGAGCAGTTCTTC | CASSPSDRLHNEQFF
once | TRBJ1-3 | - | TRBV5-1 | TGCGCCAGCAGCCCTAGCCGGTCCTCTGGAAACACCATATATTTT | CASSPSRSSGNTIYF
- | TRBJ2-5 | TRBD2 | TRBV7-3 | TGTGCCTCTGGCCCTAGCGGGAGACGAGAGACCCAGTACTTC | CASGPSGRRETQYF
- | TRBJ2-7 | TRBD2 | TRBV10-2 | TGCGCCAGCAGTGAGTTAGGACTAGCGGATCCCTACGAGCAGTACTTC | CASSELGLADPYEQYF